This T cell receptor beta chain was retrieved from a study of blood T cell repertoires in COVID-19. Original methodology: Amplified reference gene primers provided the basis for estimating nucleated cell counts. TCRdb's copy holds only in-frame clones and misses some; the assay was immunoSEQ multiplex PCR. For V, J and clone size, that table is used; D and trimming come from the DNA. The sample carries 150,000 to 200,000 clones, about 80% recorded once. CDR1 and CDR2 from the germline V gene are SGHVS and FQNEAQ. This CDR3 has 17 amino acids. Germline trimming cut 5 bases from V and 3 bases from J; bases unmatched to any gene: 11. The Seattle patients, enrolled during active infection, were followed longitudinally. This clone showed up just a few times.

This sequence joins TRBV7-8 and TRBJ2-7, with 12 bases lining up with TRBD2. Sample: peripheral blood. The receptor's source is an older woman with COVID-19, enrolled during active disease. CDR3 sequence (DNA): TGTGCCAGCAGCCGACGTCCGGCTAGCGGGAGGGACTACGAGCAGTACTTC. This translates into CASSRRPASGRDYEQYF.